Sequencing of this T cell receptor (beta chain) was carried out in a study of technical replicates of blood from a few donors. V lost 0 bases and J lost 4, with 6 bases in between. Germline loops: CDR1 GTSNPN, CDR2 SVGIG (reference sequence). The length of the CDR3 is 12 residues. Data came from immunoSEQ multiplex PCR; TCRdb stores just in-frame clones and leaves some out. In the table there are some 54,000 clones, 90% to 95% of which are singletons. The source of this sequence is a human donor in good health. Some clones in this sample may be carry-over from other donors' samples. Input material: PBMCs. The V and J genes are TRBV30 and TRBJ1-1; D gene ambiguous. CDR3 coding DNA: TGTGCCTGGAGTGTACTCCGCACTGAAGCTTTCTTT. This gives the protein CAWSVLRTEAFF.